This entry lists 31 T cell receptor beta chains sequenced from one sample in a study of T cell clonotyping in hematopoietic cell transplantation. TCRdb's table, derived via immunoSEQ multiplex PCR, lists solely in-frame clones and lacks some. The sample records 15,000 to 20,000 clones, around 90% being singletons. Source material: peripheral blood mononuclear cells. The receptors were gathered from a man aged 40-49 years in good health. Some clones in this sample may be carry-over from other donors' samples.

The V call is TRBV25-1, the J call TRBJ1-1; 9 bases are shared with TRBD1. There are 12 residues in the CDR3. Germline assignment: CDR1 MGHDK and CDR2 SYGVNS. J gave up 4 bases and V 6 bases, and 0 bases lay outside the gene matches. This chain's CDR3 is CASRGQGTEAFF. The CDR3 DNA reads TGTGCCAGCAGGGGACAGGGCACTGAAGCTTTCTTT.

The table lists this clone with a count of one. This chain links TRBV30 with TRBJ1-4, with D uncertain. Trimming pared 2 bases from V and 4 bases from J, leaving 17 bases between. This CDR3 contains 16 residues. The V gene's germline CDR1 is GTSNPN and CDR2 SVGIG (reference sequence). CDR3 protein: CAWSRGSLPGNEKLFF. The DNA of the CDR3 is TGTGCCTGGAGTAGAGGGAGCCTACCGGGTAATGAAAAACTGTTTTTT.

This clone was detected only once. The V gene is TRBV7-2, the J gene TRBJ2-5, with D unclear. V lost 6 bases and J 0 bases, leaving 8 bases between the germline ends. The CDR3 extends over 13 amino acids. The germline V gene has CDR1 SGHTA and CDR2 FQGNSA. The CDR3 loop reads CASRSSYQETQYF. The CDR3 nucleotides are TGTGCCAGCAGGTCTTCGTACCAAGAGACCCAGTACTTC.

This clone was seen a single time. The V gene is TRBV4-1, the J gene TRBJ2-3; TRBD2 agrees at 7 bases. V lost 7 bases and J lost 6; bases outside the gene matches: 13. This CDR3 has 15 amino acids. Germline assignment: CDR1 MGHRA and CDR2 YSYEKL. This CDR3 is CASKVEGGGLDTQYF. The CDR3 nucleotides are TGCGCCAGCAAAGTTGAAGGCGGGGGTTTGGATACGCAGTATTTT.

The chain combines TRBV2 with TRBJ1-6; TRBD1 might be the D (6 bases). The V end was cut by 8 bases, the J end by 5 bases, with 16 bases between. CDR3 length: 15 amino acids. The germline CDR1 and CDR2 sequences are SNHLY and FYNNEI. The CDR3 nucleotides are TGTGCCAGCTTTAAGGACAGCCGAAATAATTCACCCCTCCACTTT. This sequence encodes CASFKDSRNNSPLHF.

The chain uses TRBV4-1 and TRBJ1-6; possible D gene TRBD1, 6 bases. The V end was cut by 0 bases, the J end by 10 bases, with 19 bases between. This CDR3 spans 17 amino acids. Per germline, CDR1 MGHRA and CDR2 YSYEKL. The CDR3, as DNA: TGCGCCAGCAGCCAAGATGGAGGGGACACACGTTCCTCACCCCTCCACTTT. Protein product: CASSQDGGDTRSSPLHF.

The genes are TRBV27 and TRBJ2-3; D not resolved. Germline V gene data show CDR1 as MNHEY and CDR2 as SMNVEV (reference sequence). V lost 5 bases to trimming and J lost 2 bases, with 8 bases between them. This CDR3 is 13 amino acids long. The CDR3 nucleotides read TGTGCCAGCAGTCCAAGAATCACAGATACGCAGTATTTT. It translates to CASSPRITDTQYF.

This clone was seen only once. The chain employs TRBV30 and TRBJ2-1; weak D call: TRBD1 (6 bases). V was trimmed by 0 bases and J by 8 bases, leaving 11 bases between them. Germline-derived CDR1 and CDR2 are GTSNPN and SVGIG (reference sequence). The CDR3 consists of 13 residues. CDR3 protein: CAWSVFPGDEQFF. DNA for the CDR3: TGTGCCTGGAGTGTATTCCCAGGGGATGAGCAGTTCTTC.

The CDR3 protein is CASSFGLNTGELFF. Here the CDR3 DNA reads TGTGCCAGCAGCTTCGGACTAAATACCGGGGAGCTGTTTTTT. The V and J genes are TRBV13 and TRBJ2-2; D possibly corresponds to TRBD2 (6 bases). From germline, CDR1 is PRHDT and CDR2 FYEKMQ (reference sequence). The V and J ends lost 3 bases and 5 bases respectively, with 10 bases between them. CDR3 length equals 14 residues.

V usage is TRBV4-1 and J usage is TRBJ1-5, with D possibly matching TRBD1 (5 bases). CDR1 is MGHRA, CDR2 YSYEKL, per germline. There are 15 residues in the CDR3. V was shortened by 0 bases and J by 6 bases, with 12 bases between the two germline ends. Here the CDR3 reads CASSQEMWGTQPQHF. For the CDR3, the DNA is TGCGCCAGCAGCCAAGAAATGTGGGGGACTCAGCCCCAGCATTTT.

The gene calls are TRBV7-9 and TRBJ2-1; D is undetermined. Germline CDR1 SEHNR, CDR2 FQNEAQ (reference sequence). CDR3 size: 13 residues. V gave up 0 bases and J gave up 10 bases, with 10 bases separating them. CDR3 residues: CASSLAEGMEQFF. The CDR3 coding sequence is TGTGCCAGCAGCTTAGCAGAAGGGATGGAGCAGTTCTTC.

The chain uses TRBV7-2 and TRBJ2-4; D gene ambiguous. The CDR3 contains 13 residues. V lost 5 bases and J 4 bases, leaving 9 bases between the germline ends. Per germline, CDR1 SGHTA and CDR2 FQGNSA. CDR3 nucleotide sequence: TGTGCCAGCAGCAACGACGGTAAAAACATTCAGTACTTC. It yields the protein CASSNDGKNIQYF. The full variable domain, rest sourced from reference TRBV7-2 and TRBJ2-4, is GAGVSQSPSNKVTEKGKDVELRCDPISGHTALYWYRQSLGQGLEFLIYFQGNSAPDKSGLPSDRFSAERTGGSVSTLTIQRTQQEDSAVYLCASSNDGKNIQYFGAGTRLSVL.

V is TRBV29-1 and J is TRBJ2-2; TRBD1 matches 8 bases. The CDR3 loop spans 14 amino acids. Germline CDR1 and CDR2: SQVTM and ANQGSEA. With V trimmed by 6 bases and J by 7 bases, 10 bases remained unmatched. The CDR3 DNA sequence: TGCAGCGTGCACGACAGGGGTTGGGACGGGGAGCTGTTTTTT. The encoded protein is CSVHDRGWDGELFF.

V and J are TRBV5-1 and TRBJ1-1, with D possibly TRBD1 on 6 matching bases. V shed 0 bases and J shed 4 bases, with 10 bases lying between them. The germline V gene encodes CDR1 SGHRS and CDR2 YFSETQ. The CDR3 extends over 14 amino acids. The CDR3 is CASSLAGDTTEAFF. Here the CDR3 DNA reads TGCGCCAGCAGCTTGGCTGGGGACACCACTGAAGCTTTCTTT.

This clone has just one count. CDR3 nucleotide sequence: TGTGCCAGCAGTTTTTCGCAGCCGACCTACGAGCAGTACTTC. Translating it yields CASSFSQPTYEQYF. The V gene is TRBV28, the J gene TRBJ2-7; D is undetermined. There are 14 residues in the CDR3. V was pared by 3 bases and J by 2 bases, with 11 bases between. Germline CDR1 reads MDHEN; CDR2 reads SYDVKM.

A remark on this clone: An end of the junction does not agree with germline; a read error may underlie this. In nucleotides, the CDR3 is TGTGCTAGCAGTAGCCGGCTTTTAGATACGCAGTATTTT. It translates to CASSSRLLDTQYF. V is TRBV7-7 and J is TRBJ2-3, with D uncertain. The CDR3 length is 13 residues. Per germline, CDR1 SSHAT and CDR2 FNYEAQ (reference sequence).

The chain joins TRBV9 to TRBJ2-1; D possibly corresponds to TRBD1 (7 bases). Germline CDR1 and CDR2: SGDLS and YYNGEE. The CDR3 consists of 15 residues. The V gene lost 4 bases and the J gene lost 6 bases, with 17 bases spanning the gap. The CDR3 spells CASSPHRQGLNEQFF. CDR3 DNA sequence: TGTGCCAGCAGCCCCCATCGACAGGGACTCAATGAGCAGTTCTTC.

This chain uses TRBV29-1 with TRBJ2-5, with 12 bases lining up with TRBD2. Germline CDR1 SQVTM, CDR2 ANQGSEA. The CDR3 totals 15 residues. J gave up 4 bases and V 6 bases, and 9 bases lay outside the gene matches. The CDR3 DNA sequence: TGCAGCGTCTGGCCTAGCGGGGGGGCCGGAGAGACCCAGTACTTC. This translates into CSVWPSGGAGETQYF.

V gene TRBV7-3 combines with J gene TRBJ2-5, with TRBD2 as a possible D gene (6 bases). The germline gives CDR1 SGHTA, CDR2 FQGTGA. Trimming pared 3 bases from V and 2 bases from J, leaving 16 bases between. The CDR3 runs 16 residues. CDR3 loop: CASSLGGLGSQETQYF. In DNA form, the CDR3 reads TGTGCCAGCAGCTTGGGGGGACTCGGGAGTCAAGAGACCCAGTACTTC. Looking up the rest from reference TRBV7-3 and TRBJ2-5 gives the full variable domain: GAGVSQTPSNKVTEKGKYVELRCDPISGHTALYWYRQSLGQGPEFLIYFQGTGAADDSGLPNDRFFAVRPEGSVSTLKIQRTERGDSAVYLCASSLGGLGSQETQYFGPGTRLLVL.

Concerning this clone itself: A junction boundary mismatches the germline segment, possibly from a read error. The J gene is TRBJ1-1, the V gene TRBV5-6; TRBD1 might be the D (5 bases). Germline-derived CDR1 and CDR2 are SGHDT and YYEEEE. CDR3 size: 13 residues. CDR3 loop: CASSAGGNTEAFF. DNA of the CDR3: TGTGCCAGCAGCGCCGGGGGGAACACTGAAGCCTTCTTT.

The chain combines TRBV15 with TRBJ2-2; 15 bases agree with TRBD2. The CDR3 has 16 residues. V was pared by 8 bases and J by 7 bases, with 8 bases of the junction left unmatched. Germline V gives CDR1 LNHNV, CDR2 YYDKDF (reference sequence). The CDR3 reads CATAGLAGGRDGELFF. Here the CDR3 DNA reads TGTGCCACCGCAGGACTAGCGGGAGGGCGAGACGGGGAGCTGTTTTTT.

The chain is built from TRBV30 and TRBJ1-4; D call uncertain. This CDR3 contains 14 residues. Germline-derived CDR1 and CDR2 are GTSNPN and SVGIG (reference sequence). Trimming took 1 base from V and 8 from J, leaving 14 bases between them. The chain's CDR3 is CAWSGGRVQEKLFF. In DNA form, the CDR3 reads TGTGCCTGGAGTGGAGGGAGAGTTCAGGAAAAACTGTTTTTT.

The gene calls are TRBV29-1 and TRBJ2-7, with TRBD1 identical over 8 bases. CDR3 length equals 12 residues. The V gene end was trimmed by 7 bases and the J gene end by 0 bases; junction bases not matched to a gene: 2. CDR1 and CDR2 (germline): SQVTM, ANQGSEA. The DNA of the CDR3 is TGCAGCGCAGGACAGGGCTCCTACGAGCAGTACTTC. This translates into CSAGQGSYEQYF.

The chain joins TRBV29-1 to TRBJ2-2, with 11 bases lining up with TRBD2. Trimming took 6 bases from V and 4 from J; bases not matched to a gene: 1. CDR3 length: 13 residues. Germline lookup yields CDR1 SQVTM and CDR2 ANQGSEA. CDR3 sequence reads: CSVGTSGTGELFF. CDR3 nucleotide sequence: TGCAGCGTCGGGACTAGCGGCACCGGGGAGCTGTTTTTT.

This chain uses TRBV2 with TRBJ2-5, with 7 bases fitting TRBD1. In germline, CDR1 is SNHLY, CDR2 FYNNEI. The CDR3 sequence is 14 residues long. V was pared by 6 bases and J by 2 bases, with 6 bases of the junction left unmatched. CDR3 protein: CASRTGTVQETQYF. For the CDR3, the DNA is TGTGCCAGCAGAACCGGGACAGTACAAGAGACCCAGTACTTC.

J is TRBJ1-6 and V is TRBV28; 9 positions agree with TRBD1. This CDR3 has 15 residues. The V segment lost 5 bases and the J segment 7 bases; nucleotides outside the gene matches: 6. CDR1 and CDR2 (germline): MDHEN, SYDVKM. CDR3 protein: CASSTYRGQNSPLHF. CDR3 sequence (DNA): TGTGCCAGCAGTACCTACAGGGGGCAAAATTCACCCCTCCACTTT. The full variable domain, in which reference TRBV28 and TRBJ1-6 provide the parts outside the CDR3, is DVKVTQSSRYLVKRTGEKVFLECVQDMDHENMFWYRQDPGLGLRLIYFSYDVKMKEKGDIPEGYSVSREKKERFSLILESASTNQTSMYLCASSTYRGQNSPLHFGNGTRLTVT.

This sequence joins TRBV15 and TRBJ1-5; no definite D call. Germline CDR1 reads LNHNV; CDR2 reads YYDKDF (reference sequence). V was trimmed by 0 bases and J by 1 base, leaving 7 bases between them. This CDR3 is built from 15 residues. CDR3 sequence reads: CATSRDSRSNQPQHF. For the CDR3, the DNA is TGTGCCACCAGCAGAGATAGTCGGAGCAATCAGCCCCAGCATTTT.

The chain employs TRBV2 and TRBJ2-2; either TRBD1 or TRBD2 may fit D (6 bases each). V was pared by 7 bases and J by 3 bases, with 21 bases between. Germline V gene sequence: CDR1 SNHLY, CDR2 FYNNEI. The CDR3 totals 17 residues. CDR3 nucleotides: TGTGCCAGCATTTATTACAGGACGGGGGCGTACACCGGGGAGCTGTTTTTT. Amino acid sequence: CASIYYRTGAYTGELFF.

This rearrangement joins TRBV5-5 to TRBJ2-3; 14 bases match TRBD2. This CDR3 region has 18 residues. After removal of 3 bases from V and 0 bases from J, the junction contained 6 bases not matched to a gene. Per the germline V gene, CDR1 is SGHKS and CDR2 is YYEKEE (reference sequence). The CDR3 coding sequence is TGTGCCAGCAGCTGGGGACTAGCGGGAGACCCTAGCACAGATACGCAGTATTTT. Residues: CASSWGLAGDPSTDTQYF.

The CDR3 protein is CASSRSGRDSNQPQHF. The CDR3 bases are TGCGCCAGCAGCCGATCAGGGCGAGATAGCAATCAGCCCCAGCATTTT. The rearrangement uses TRBV4-1 and TRBJ1-5, with a possible D match to TRBD1 (5 bases). Germline V lookup: CDR1 MGHRA, CDR2 YSYEKL. The germline V and J ends were trimmed by 4 bases and 0 bases, with 13 bases remaining between them. This CDR3 has 16 amino acids.

The chain employs TRBV21-1 and TRBJ2-7; the table assigns TRBD1, which was not confirmed against the DNA. TRBV21-1 is a pseudogene locus. This CDR3 region has 18 residues. CDR3 amino acids: CASSAQPGQRQASPEQYF. In DNA form, the CDR3 reads TGTGCCAGCAGCGCCCAGCCGGGACAGCGGCAAGCATCCCCCGAGCAGTACTTC.